Here is one TCR beta chain with its context. Its specificity is unknown. The data are from a study of cytotoxic CD8 clonotypes in ibrutinib-treated CLL. For the study at large: The average sample held approximately 260,000 productive templates and about 94,000 productive rearrangements.

The germline V and J ends were trimmed by 1 base and 7 bases, with 9 bases remaining between them. This CDR3 is built from 13 residues. Germline CDR1 reads SGHRS; CDR2 reads YFSETQ. Profiled with immunoSEQ multiplex PCR; TCRdb holds only in-frame clones, not every one. Altogether tens of thousands of clones are present, roughly 76% being singletons, with the ten largest covering 13%. Points from the study as a whole: Clonotypes that were public were uncommon, and they contracted or stayed stable on treatment.

The source was PBMCs, collected after 12 months of ibrutinib treatment. The receptor's source is a human donor with chronic lymphocytic leukemia. V is TRBV5-1 and J is TRBJ1-5; D is unresolved. The CDR3, as DNA: TGCGCCAGCAGCTTGCGCGTCGGCCAGCCCCAGCATTTT. Translation: CASSLRVGQPQHF. The full variable domain, in which reference TRBV5-1 and TRBJ1-5 provide the parts outside the CDR3, is KAGVTQTPRYLIKTRGQQVTLSCSPISGHRSVSWYQQTPGQGLQFLFEYFSETQRNKGNFPGRFSGRQFSNSRSEMNVSTLELGDSALYLCASSLRVGQPQHFGDGTRLSIL.